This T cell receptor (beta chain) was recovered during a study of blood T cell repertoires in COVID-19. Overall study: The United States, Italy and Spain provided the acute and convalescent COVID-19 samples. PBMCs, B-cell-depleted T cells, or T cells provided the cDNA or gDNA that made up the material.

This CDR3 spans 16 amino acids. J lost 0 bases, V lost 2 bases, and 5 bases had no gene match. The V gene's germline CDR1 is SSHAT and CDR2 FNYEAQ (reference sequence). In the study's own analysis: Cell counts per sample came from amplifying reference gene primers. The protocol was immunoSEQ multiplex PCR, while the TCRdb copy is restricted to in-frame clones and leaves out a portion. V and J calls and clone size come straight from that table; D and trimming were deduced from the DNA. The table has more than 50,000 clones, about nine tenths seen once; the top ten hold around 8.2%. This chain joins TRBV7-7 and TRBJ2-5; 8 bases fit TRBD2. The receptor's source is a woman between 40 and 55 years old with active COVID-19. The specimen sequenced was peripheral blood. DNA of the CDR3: TGTGCCAGCAGCTTAAGAGGGCGGGGGGACCAAGAGACCCAGTACTTC. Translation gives CASSLRGRGDQETQYF.